A selection of T cell receptor beta chains follows, all from one sample in a study of T cells in Graves' hyperthyroidism and ophthalmopathy. A single record per CDR3 protein comes from TCRdb applying MiXCR to the multiplex PCR reads. The sample holds more than 500,000 distinct CDR3 sequences, 15% to 20% seen once. Sequencing was carried out using blood. These receptors were taken from a woman aged 25 to 45 with Graves' ophthalmopathy. The CDR3 runs from the conserved cysteine through the conserved F or W. A D gene is named only where the DNA matches it firmly.

d_call,v_call,cdr3_aa
NA,TRBV20-1,CSARDLRGLGTDTQYF
TRBD2,TRBV2,CASSVPAGGPNEQFF
TRBD2,TRBV11-1,CASSFGLAAQETQYF
NA,TRBV29-1,CSVLGPLAKNIQYF
TRBD2,TRBV7-6,CASSRGTSVSYNEQFF
NA,TRBV29-1,CSVERGSGELFF
TRBD1,TRBV20-1,CSASHPGQRINEQFF
NA,TRBV10-3,CAISEGVGSSYEQYF
NA,TRBV28,CASNFARGDYGYTF
TRBD2,TRBV27,CASSTRTSGRPDTQYF
TRBD1,TRBV6-2/TRBV6-3,CASSNRGGYTF
NA,TRBV3-1,CASSPRSKAITYEQYF
TRBD1,TRBV6-1,CASNEGQSNSPLHF
NA,TRBV18,CASSRLTSTDTQYF
TRBD1,TRBV5-1,CASSLETGGNTEAFF
TRBD1,TRBV15,CATSNWDRINYEQYF
NA,TRBV18,CASSPGSNQPQHF
NA,TRBV7-2,CASRPTGTEARTEAFF
NA,TRBV9,CASSLEEAYNEQFF
TRBD1,TRBV27,CASSSTTRRQGYYEQYF
TRBD1,TRBV6-1,CASSRPGQGLEQYF
NA,TRBV2,CASSPPLGTITDTQYF
NA,TRBV19,CASSIGTAYEQFF
NA,TRBV7-2,CASSLVAGMNYGYTF
NA,TRBV30,CAWSPFGGHSQPQHF
TRBD2,TRBV20-1,CSARGTSGENEQFF
TRBD2,TRBV7-2,CASSLIDLLAGGSEQFF
TRBD1,TRBV6-2/TRBV6-3,CASRGQGALGYTF
TRBD1,TRBV27,CASKVDRGQQPQHF
NA,TRBV27,CASSLSFDRNYGYTF
NA,TRBV5-1,CASSLETRDSGNTIYF
NA,TRBV29-1,CSVPFGETQYF
TRBD1,TRBV7-8,CASSSTGGGQPQHF
NA,TRBV7-9,CASSSFSINEKLFF
NA,TRBV6-1,CASSSHELAGLGEQFF
TRBD1,TRBV30,CAWSVPTGVNSPLHF
TRBD1,TRBV20-1,CSAHTGTGAWDTQYF
NA,TRBV7-2,CASSFGHRRELFF
TRBD2,TRBV4-3,CASSQDLAGANRLAKNIQYF
TRBD1,TRBV18,CASSEGTGGETQYF
TRBD1,TRBV20-1,CSAPVSRGRYEQYF
NA,TRBV3-1,CASSQVVGELFF
TRBD1,TRBV20-1,CSARGTGYNRETQYF
NA,TRBV7-8,CASSHHRVYEQYF
NA,TRBV28,CAARGGAGEKLFF
NA,TRBV5-1,CASSFFGIQGVSSGANVLTF
TRBD2,TRBV12-3/TRBV12-4,CASSLGRLAGYF
NA,TRBV12-3/TRBV12-4,CASSLPPDGGELFF
TRBD1,TRBV28,CASRDRKITDTQCF
TRBD1,TRBV20-1,CSARGGDRVETQYF
NA,TRBV12-3/TRBV12-4,CASSREGLWPQHF
NA,TRBV15,CATSRYPSREDEQYF
TRBD2,TRBV28,CASSLSGRGSYEQYF
TRBD1,TRBV20-1,CSNLRTGQGVHEQYF
NA,TRBV20-1,CSAPLRIADTQYF
NA,TRBV6-2/TRBV6-3,CASSSLTRRWWEQYF
NA,TRBV9,CASSVELVSEQYF
NA,TRBV3-2,CASSQTGEDYEQYF